Below are 26 T cell receptor beta chains sequenced from a single sample in a study of blood T cell repertoires in COVID-19. Sequenced by immunoSEQ multiplex PCR; TCRdb stores in-frame clones only, minus some. The data contain nearly 300,000 clones, about nine tenths of them singletons. The sequenced sample consisted of PBMCs or T cells enriched from blood (not recorded which). The source of these receptors is a woman between 50 and 59 years old who had been exposed to COVID-19.

The chain employs TRBV5-1 and TRBJ1-2; D might be TRBD1 (6 bases). The CDR3 runs 13 residues. Germline-derived CDR1 and CDR2 are SGHRS and YFSETQ. Trimming removed 2 bases at V and 5 bases at J, with 10 bases between. CDR3 in amino acids: CASSLRTEYGYTF. CDR3 sequence (DNA): TGCGCCAGCAGCTTACGGACAGAATATGGCTACACCTTC.

The CDR3 reads CASSSGGLDTQYF. CDR3 in DNA: TGTGCCAGCAGTAGCGGCGGGTTGGATACGCAGTATTTT. This chain connects TRBV6-5 to TRBJ2-3, with a possible D match to TRBD2 (5 bases). Trimming cost V 5 bases and J 6 bases, with 12 bases left between them. The CDR3 extends over 13 amino acids. The germline gives CDR1 MNHEY, CDR2 SVGAGI.

The CDR3 sequence: CASSQEFRTGELFF. The CDR3 DNA sequence: TGTGCCAGCAGCCAAGAATTCAGAACCGGGGAGCTGTTTTTT. This chain connects TRBV3-1 (or the pseudogene TRBV3-2) to TRBJ2-2; D gene unclear. V was trimmed by 0 bases and J by 5 bases, leaving 7 bases between them. Germline CDR1 and CDR2: LGHDT and YNNKEL (reference sequence). The CDR3 extends over 14 amino acids.

The rearrangement joins TRBV9 to TRBJ2-7; D may be TRBD2 (5 bases). The V gene's germline CDR1 is SGDLS and CDR2 YYNGEE. This CDR3 spans 15 amino acids. V lost 4 bases and J lost 2, with 16 bases in between. DNA of the CDR3: TGTGCCAGCAGCCCCTGGGAGACTGTCGCCTACGAGCAGTACTTC. Its translation is CASSPWETVAYEQYF.

The chain's CDR3 is CASKQQGVYNEQFF. The CDR3, as DNA: TGTGCCAGCAAGCAACAGGGGGTCTACAATGAGCAGTTCTTC. This chain links TRBV2 with TRBJ2-1; 8 bases line up with TRBD1. This CDR3 has 14 amino acids. Trimming at V came to 7 bases and at J to 3 bases, leaving 5 bases not matched to a gene. From germline, CDR1 is SNHLY and CDR2 FYNNEI.

V gene TRBV9 combines with J gene TRBJ2-7; 7 bases agree with TRBD1. The CDR3 sequence is 13 residues long. From germline, CDR1 is SGDLS and CDR2 YYNGEE. V shed 9 bases, J shed 3 bases, and the junction held 9 bases outside the gene matches. CDR3 in DNA: TGTGCCAATAGAACGACAGGGAGCTACGAGCAGTACTTC. Translating gives CANRTTGSYEQYF. Based on the CDR3 plus reference TRBV9 and TRBJ2-7, the full variable domain is DSGVTQTPKHLITATGQRVTLRCSPRSGDLSVYWYQQSLDQGLQFLIQYYNGEERAKGNILERFSAQQFPDLHSELNLSSLELGDSALYFCANRTTGSYEQYFGPGTRLTVT.

The V call is TRBV11-3, the J call TRBJ2-2; 10 bases align to TRBD1. CDR3 length equals 15 residues. Per the germline V gene, CDR1 is SGHNT and CDR2 is YENEEA. J lost 2 bases, V lost 4 bases, and 1 base had no gene match. In DNA, the CDR3 is TGTGCCAGCAGCTGGGACAGGGGAAACACCGGGGAGCTGTTTTTT. Translation gives CASSWDRGNTGELFF.

This chain joins TRBV27 and TRBJ1-6; D may be TRBD1 (6 bases). V was trimmed by 5 bases and J by 7 bases, leaving 12 bases between them. Looked up from germline, CDR1 is MNHEY and CDR2 is SMNVEV (reference sequence). This CDR3 has 14 residues. The CDR3 DNA reads as TGTGCCAGCAGTAACCAGGGGCAGAATTCACCCCTCCACTTT. Translation: CASSNQGQNSPLHF.

The chain combines TRBV19 with TRBJ1-2; D is ambiguous. The CDR3 runs to 14 residues. Per germline, CDR1 LNHDA and CDR2 SQIVND (reference sequence). The germline V and J ends were trimmed by 1 base and 5 bases, with 11 bases remaining between them. CDR3 residues: CASSIGGLRYGYTF. The CDR3 DNA follows: TGTGCCAGTAGTATAGGAGGACTGAGATATGGCTACACCTTC.

This chain uses TRBV5-1 with TRBJ1-1; no clear D gene. The V and J ends lost 0 bases and 5 bases respectively, with 5 bases between them. Per the germline V gene, CDR1 is SGHRS and CDR2 is YFSETQ. The CDR3 has 12 amino acids. CDR3 bases: TGCGCCAGCAGCTTGGCAGATACTGAAGCTTTCTTT. Protein sequence: CASSLADTEAFF.

The chain uses TRBV5-1 and TRBJ2-7; TRBD1 is a possible D gene (6 bases). Trimming shortened V by 1 base and J by 5 bases, and 13 bases separated the two germline ends. Germline V lookup: CDR1 SGHRS, CDR2 YFSETQ. The CDR3 sequence is 14 residues long. CDR3 sequence: CASSLLGTLHEQYF. CDR3 nucleotide sequence: TGCGCCAGCAGCTTGCTCGGGACACTCCACGAGCAGTACTTC. The full variable domain, its missing parts supplied by reference TRBV5-1 and TRBJ2-7, is KAGVTQTPRYLIKTRGQQVTLSCSPISGHRSVSWYQQTPGQGLQFLFEYFSETQRNKGNFPGRFSGRQFSNSRSEMNVSTLELGDSALYLCASSLLGTLHEQYFGPGTRLTVT.

The chain combines TRBV4-2 with TRBJ1-2; D perhaps matches TRBD1 (5 bases). The length of the CDR3 is 14 residues. V was shortened by 4 bases and J by 3 bases, with 12 bases between the two germline ends. CDR1 LGHNA and CDR2 YNFKEQ come from the germline V gene. This CDR3 is CASSPPAGYYGYTF. CDR3 coding DNA: TGTGCCAGCAGCCCCCCTGCAGGGTACTATGGCTACACCTTC.

The chain carries TRBV9 and TRBJ1-1; 7 bases fit TRBD1. This CDR3 is 14 amino acids long. Trimming took 3 bases from V and 1 from J; bases not matched to a gene: 3. Germline CDR1 is SGDLS and CDR2 is YYNGEE. CDR3 nucleotides: TGTGCCAGCAGCGCGGACAGGAAGAACACTGAAGCTTTCTTT. This gives the protein CASSADRKNTEAFF. Using reference TRBV9 and TRBJ1-1 for the parts outside the CDR3, the full variable domain is DSGVTQTPKHLITATGQRVTLRCSPRSGDLSVYWYQQSLDQGLQFLIQYYNGEERAKGNILERFSAQQFPDLHSELNLSSLELGDSALYFCASSADRKNTEAFFGQGTRLTVV.

The chain has TRBV27 and TRBJ2-2, with no clear D. This CDR3 contains 14 residues. Germline CDR1 is MNHEY and CDR2 is SMNVEV (reference sequence). Trimming cost V 1 base and J 4 bases, with 7 bases left between them. CDR3 region: CASSLLSVTGELFF. CDR3 nucleotide sequence: TGTGCCAGCAGTTTATTATCCGTCACCGGGGAGCTGTTTTTT.

Worth noting for this clone: A junction boundary mismatches the germline segment, possibly from a read error. The J gene is TRBJ2-1, the V gene TRBV7-2; a possible D gene is TRBD1 (6 bases). The CDR3 has 14 amino acids. CDR1 SGHTA and CDR2 FQGNSA come from the germline V gene. The CDR3: CASSLGHRGNQQFF. The CDR3 nucleotides read TGTGCCAGCAGCTTGGGACATAGGGGCAATCAGCAGTTCTTC.

The V and J genes are TRBV29-1 and TRBJ2-5; TRBD2 might be the D (7 bases). This CDR3 spans 13 amino acids. In germline, CDR1 is SQVTM, CDR2 ANQGSEA. With 3 bases removed from V and 5 bases from J, the gap between germline ends came to 13 bases. CDR3 in amino acids: CSVESGRGETQYF. The CDR3 region has the DNA TGCAGCGTTGAGTCAGGGAGGGGGGAGACCCAGTACTTC.

The rearrangement uses TRBV4-2 and TRBJ1-6, with D uncertain. Germline V CDR1 and CDR2: LGHNA, YNFKEQ. The CDR3 runs 17 residues. The germline V and J ends were trimmed by 1 base and 0 bases, with 10 bases remaining between them. The CDR3 sequence: CASSQGTRGSYNSPLHF. The DNA of the CDR3 is TGTGCCAGCAGCCAAGGAACCCGGGGCTCCTATAATTCACCCCTCCACTTT.

The chain is built from TRBV3-1 (or the pseudogene TRBV3-2) and TRBJ1-1; D is possibly TRBD1 (5 bases). Per germline, CDR1 LGHDT and CDR2 YNNKEL (reference sequence). V was trimmed by 4 bases and J by 2 bases, leaving 17 bases between them. The CDR3 is 16 residues long. The CDR3 sequence is CASSPGGGRVNTEAFF. In DNA form, the CDR3 reads TGTGCCAGCAGCCCCGGGGGAGGTAGGGTAAACACTGAAGCTTTCTTT.

CDR3 sequence reads: CAWSELISDSPLHF. The CDR3 DNA sequence: TGTGCCTGGAGTGAGCTGATCTCGGATTCACCCCTCCACTTT. This sequence joins TRBV30 and TRBJ1-6; D call uncertain. The CDR3 has 14 amino acids. From germline, CDR1 is GTSNPN and CDR2 SVGIG (reference sequence). V lost 1 base to trimming and J lost 8 bases, with 12 bases between them. Filled out from reference TRBV30 and TRBJ1-6, the complete variable domain reads SQTIHQWPATLVQPVGSPLSLECTVEGTSNPNLYWYRQAAGRGLQLLFYSVGIGQISSEVPQNLSASRPQDRQFILSSKKLLLSDSGFYLCAWSELISDSPLHFGNGTRLTVT.

The chain links TRBV7-2 to TRBJ1-1, with 8 bases identical to TRBD1. There are 13 residues in the CDR3. J was trimmed by 11 bases and V by 6 bases; bases with no gene match: 11. In germline, CDR1 is SGHTA, CDR2 FQGNSA. CDR3 sequence (DNA): TGTGCCAGCAGTCCCCCGGACAGGGTGAGTGCTTTCTTT. Protein: CASSPPDRVSAFF.

The rearrangement joins TRBV2 to TRBJ1-4; the D is unclear. V shed 5 bases and J shed 0 bases, with 13 bases lying between them. The CDR3 extends over 16 amino acids. From germline, CDR1 is SNHLY and CDR2 FYNNEI. In DNA, the CDR3 is TGTGCCAGCAGTCCTTATTCCCCTGCAACTAATGAAAAACTGTTTTTT. Protein sequence: CASSPYSPATNEKLFF.

The CDR3 sequence is CASSFITGGGGGELFF. The CDR3 DNA reads TGTGCCAGCAGTTTTATCACAGGGGGCGGAGGCGGGGAGCTGTTTTTT. The J gene is TRBJ2-2, the V gene TRBV27, with 9 bases identical to TRBD1. J was trimmed by 7 bases and V by 3 bases; bases with no gene match: 9. This CDR3 has 16 residues. The V gene's germline CDR1 is MNHEY and CDR2 SMNVEV (reference sequence).

This chain connects TRBV28 to TRBJ1-1, with a possible D match to TRBD1 (5 bases). V was cut by 6 bases and J by 4 bases, with 12 bases left in between. Germline V lookup: CDR1 MDHEN, CDR2 SYDVKM. The CDR3 totals 13 residues. This chain's CDR3 is CASRGPGLTEAFF. The CDR3 nucleotides read TGTGCCAGCAGAGGACCAGGGCTCACTGAAGCTTTCTTT.

This clone appeared a few times. This chain connects TRBV5-1 to TRBJ1-1; D remains ambiguous. Between the trimmed V and J ends, which lost 0 bases and 4 bases, there was a span of 7 bases. The germline gives CDR1 SGHRS, CDR2 YFSETQ. The CDR3 spans 13 residues. The CDR3 nucleotides are TGCGCCAGCAGCTTGGACGGGAGCACTGAAGCTTTCTTT. Translating it yields CASSLDGSTEAFF.

This clone was seen once. J is TRBJ2-5 and V is TRBV3-1 (or the pseudogene TRBV3-2), with TRBD2 as a possible D gene (7 bases). V lost 3 bases and J 5 bases, leaving 22 bases between the germline ends. In germline, CDR1 is LGHDT, CDR2 YNNKEL (reference sequence). CDR3 size: 17 residues. As DNA, the CDR3 is TGTGCCAGCAGCCACGACTTGGGGGGGCGCCCGAGGGAGACCCAGTACTTC. Translation gives CASSHDLGGRPRETQYF.

This chain connects TRBV5-4 to TRBJ2-1, with D possibly being TRBD1 (6 bases). CDR3 length equals 15 residues. CDR1 and CDR2 from the germline V gene are SGHNT and YYREEE (reference sequence). The ends were cut back, 4 bases at V and 7 bases at J, with 18 bases in the middle. CDR3 coding DNA: TGTGCCAGCAGCCAAGGTGGTCCAGGGGCGAATGAGCAGTTCTTC. Encoded protein: CASSQGGPGANEQFF.